The 13 T cell receptor beta chains presented below share a single source sample, sequenced in a study of identical twins. TCRdb fed the 5' RACE reads into MiXCR, producing one record per CDR3 protein. The repertoire holds hundreds of thousands of distinct CDR3 sequences, with roughly an eighth as singletons. These data are also associated with another study on yellow fever vaccine responses in identical twins.

Material for sequencing was CD8+ T cells sorted from blood. These receptors came from a woman aged 18-29 years in good health.

At least ten counts were recorded for this clonotype. The chain has TRBV2 and TRBJ2-3; D is unresolved. The CDR3 spans 15 residues. Between the trimmed V and J ends, which lost 7 bases and 0 bases, there was a span of 14 bases. Germline values: CDR1 SNHLY, CDR2 FYNNEI. In DNA, the CDR3 is TGTGCCAGCATAAACAGTGTTACTAGCACAGATACGCAGTATTTT. Translated, it gives CASINSVTSTDTQYF.

The V gene is TRBV6-1, the J gene TRBJ1-3; D gene unclear. Germline assignment: CDR1 MNHNS and CDR2 SASEGT. V lost 10 bases and J 0 bases, leaving 10 bases between the germline ends. This CDR3 region has 13 residues. CDR3 DNA: TGTGCCACCTGGTCGCCCTCTGGAAACACCATATATTTT. Amino acids: CATWSPSGNTIYF.

This rearrangement joins TRBV7-9 to TRBJ2-1; 7 bases line up with TRBD2. CDR1 is SEHNR, CDR2 FQNEAQ, per germline (reference sequence). The junction had 5 bases not matched to a gene; V was cut back by 5 bases and J by 1 base. This CDR3 has 15 residues. The CDR3 loop reads CASSPYGGSYNEQFF. CDR3 nucleotides: TGTGCCAGCAGCCCTTACGGGGGGTCCTACAATGAGCAGTTCTTC.

This clonotype was seen a handful of times. This chain links TRBV7-9 with TRBJ1-1; D uncertain. The CDR3 runs 14 residues. The germline V gene has CDR1 SEHNR and CDR2 FQNEAQ (reference sequence). V was shortened by 1 base and J by 3 bases, with 9 bases between the two germline ends. The CDR3 loop is CASSLDGGDTEAFF. The CDR3 DNA is TGTGCCAGCAGCTTAGACGGTGGGGACACTGAAGCTTTCTTT.

V gene TRBV11-1 combines with J gene TRBJ2-5; TRBD1 matches at 9 bases. V was clipped by 4 bases and J by 5 bases; unmatched bases: 11. The CDR3 has 16 residues. Germline V gene data show CDR1 as SGHAT and CDR2 as FQDESV (reference sequence). The CDR3 region is CASSSYRDRASETQYF. The CDR3 nucleotides are TGTGCCAGCAGCTCCTACCGGGACAGGGCGAGTGAGACCCAGTACTTC.

The J gene is TRBJ2-7, the V gene TRBV5-1; D is perhaps TRBD1 or TRBD2 (6 bases each). Trimming stripped 0 bases from V and 1 base from J, with 14 bases between. This CDR3 has 16 residues. Germline V gene lookup returns CDR1 SGHRS and CDR2 YFSETQ. The CDR3 sequence: CASSLEGGYPSYEQYF. The CDR3 DNA is TGCGCCAGCAGCTTGGAGGGGGGCTACCCTTCCTACGAGCAGTACTTC.

J is TRBJ2-1 and V is TRBV12-3 or TRBV12-4, with 10 nucleotides matching TRBD2. The CDR3 length is 15 residues. V shed 3 bases and J 4 bases; nucleotides not matched to a gene: 3. In DNA form, the CDR3 reads TGTGCCAGCAGTTTGGGACTAGCGCGGTACAATGAGCAGTTCTTC. Translated: CASSLGLARYNEQFF.

The chain recombines TRBV15 with TRBJ2-7, with D possibly TRBD2 on 5 matching bases. The CDR3 loop spans 15 amino acids. Germline CDR1 LNHNV, CDR2 YYDKDF (reference sequence). The germline V and J ends were trimmed by 0 bases and 2 bases, with 11 bases remaining between them. This CDR3 reads CATSRDPLAAYEQYF. The CDR3 region has the DNA TGTGCCACCAGCAGAGATCCCCTAGCAGCCTACGAGCAGTACTTC.

The sample holds a few counts of this clonotype. The J gene is TRBJ2-1, the V gene TRBV5-1; TRBD2 aligns across 7 bases. The CDR3 spans 16 residues. Germline CDR1 is SGHRS and CDR2 is YFSETQ. V lost 2 bases, J lost 5 bases, and 10 bases stayed unmatched. The CDR3 DNA reads TGCGCCAGCAGCTTCGGGGCGTGGGGAGGGCACAATGAGCAGTTCTTC. This translates into CASSFGAWGGHNEQFF.

The rearrangement joins TRBV2 to TRBJ2-7; D remains unclear. In germline, CDR1 is SNHLY, CDR2 FYNNEI. Trimming took 2 bases from V and 1 from J, leaving 12 bases between them. CDR3 length equals 15 residues. The CDR3: CASSEQWTLSYEQYF. Written as DNA, the CDR3 is TGTGCCAGCAGTGAACAATGGACCCTGTCCTACGAGCAGTACTTC.

This clonotype was seen more than once but under ten times. The chain has TRBV3-1 and TRBJ2-3, with TRBD2 matching 7 bases. The CDR3 consists of 17 residues. V lost 0 bases, J lost 2 bases, and 8 bases stayed unmatched. Germline V gene data show CDR1 as LGHDT and CDR2 as YNNKEL (reference sequence). The CDR3: CASSQDGLEAFTDTQYF. The CDR3 DNA reads as TGTGCCAGCAGCCAAGATGGACTAGAGGCTTTCACAGATACGCAGTATTTT.

This clonotype appeared a few times. The chain is built from TRBV4-1 and TRBJ2-1; D perhaps matches TRBD1 (6 bases). Trimming cost V 4 bases and J 8 bases, with 15 bases left between them. The CDR3 covers 14 residues. Germline V gene data show CDR1 as MGHRA and CDR2 as YSYEKL. In DNA, the CDR3 is TGCGCCAGCAGCCCGCTAACAGGGATGGATGAGCAGTTCTTC. Its translation is CASSPLTGMDEQFF.

This clonotype was recorded once. V usage is TRBV6-1 and J usage is TRBJ2-7, with a possible D match to TRBD2 (5 bases). CDR3 length: 12 residues. The ends were cut back, 5 bases at V and 6 bases at J, with 11 bases in the middle. Germline V gene data show CDR1 as MNHNS and CDR2 as SASEGT. CDR3 sequence: CASSPLGGEQYF. Written as DNA, the CDR3 is TGTGCCAGCAGTCCCCTTGGAGGCGAGCAGTACTTC.